This T cell receptor (beta chain) was documented in a study of T cell changes during pregnancy in multiple sclerosis. Using immunoSEQ multiplex PCR, the repertoire was profiled, and TCRdb retains in-frame clones only, with some absent. The table lists over 35,000 clones, approximately 92% of them singletons. This CDR3 has 14 amino acids. Trimming left V 2 bases short and J 5 bases short, with 13 bases between. Per germline, CDR1 MNHEY and CDR2 SMNVEV (reference sequence). This clone has only one observation. This chain joins TRBV27 and TRBJ2-7; D call uncertain. The source material was peripheral blood, sampled before pregnancy. The source is a female donor with multiple sclerosis, enrolled in a pregnancy study. CDR3 protein: CASSLRLGGHEQYF. CDR3 in DNA: TGTGCCAGCAGTTTACGTCTCGGCGGTCACGAGCAGTACTTC.